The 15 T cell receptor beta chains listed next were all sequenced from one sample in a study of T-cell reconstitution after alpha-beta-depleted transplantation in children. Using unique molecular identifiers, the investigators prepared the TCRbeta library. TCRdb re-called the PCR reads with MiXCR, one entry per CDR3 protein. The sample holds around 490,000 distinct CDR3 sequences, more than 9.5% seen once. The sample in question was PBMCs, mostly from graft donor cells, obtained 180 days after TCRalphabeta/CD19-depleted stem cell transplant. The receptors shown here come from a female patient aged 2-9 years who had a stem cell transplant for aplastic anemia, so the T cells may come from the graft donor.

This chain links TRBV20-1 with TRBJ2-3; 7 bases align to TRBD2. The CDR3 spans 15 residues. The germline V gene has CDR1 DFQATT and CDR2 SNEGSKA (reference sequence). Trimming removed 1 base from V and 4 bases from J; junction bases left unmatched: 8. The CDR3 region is CSARVGLVVADTQYF. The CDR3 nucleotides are TGCAGTGCTAGAGTAGGACTAGTGGTGGCAGATACGCAGTATTTT.

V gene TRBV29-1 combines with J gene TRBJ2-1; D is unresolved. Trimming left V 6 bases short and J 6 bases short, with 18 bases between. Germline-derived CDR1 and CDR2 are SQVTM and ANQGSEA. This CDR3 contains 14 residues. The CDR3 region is CSVDPLGSGNEQFF. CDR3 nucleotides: TGCAGCGTCGACCCCCTAGGATCCGGCAATGAGCAGTTCTTC.

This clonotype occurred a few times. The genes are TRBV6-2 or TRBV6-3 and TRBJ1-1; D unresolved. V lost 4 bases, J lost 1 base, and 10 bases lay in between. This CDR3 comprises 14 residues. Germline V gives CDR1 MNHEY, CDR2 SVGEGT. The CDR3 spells CASSSRRQNTEAFF. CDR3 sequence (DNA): TGTGCCAGCAGTTCCCGGCGGCAGAACACTGAAGCTTTCTTT.

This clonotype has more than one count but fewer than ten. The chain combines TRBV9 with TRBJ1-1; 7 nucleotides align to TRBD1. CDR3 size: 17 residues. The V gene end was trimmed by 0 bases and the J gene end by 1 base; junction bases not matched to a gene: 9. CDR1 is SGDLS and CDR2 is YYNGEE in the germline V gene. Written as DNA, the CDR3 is TGTGCCAGCAGCGTAGGGTTTGGGGCAGGGGGGAACACTGAAGCTTTCTTT. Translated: CASSVGFGAGGNTEAFF.

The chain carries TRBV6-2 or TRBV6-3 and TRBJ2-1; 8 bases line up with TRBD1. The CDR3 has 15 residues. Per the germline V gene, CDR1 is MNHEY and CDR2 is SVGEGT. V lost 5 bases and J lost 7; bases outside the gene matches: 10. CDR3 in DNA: TGTGCCAGCAGTGAGGACCCGACAGGGGTGAATGAGCAGTTCTTC. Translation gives CASSEDPTGVNEQFF.

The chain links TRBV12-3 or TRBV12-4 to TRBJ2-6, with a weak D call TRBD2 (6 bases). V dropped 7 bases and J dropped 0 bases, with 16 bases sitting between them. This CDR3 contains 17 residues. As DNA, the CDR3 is TGTGCCAGCAAGCCCGGGGGAGGCGGCTCTGGGGCCAACGTCCTGACTTTC. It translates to CASKPGGGGSGANVLTF.

CDR3: CASSEPTMGQRLNTEAFF. The CDR3, as DNA: TGTGCCAGCAGTGAACCTACGATGGGACAGAGATTGAACACTGAAGCTTTCTTT. V gene TRBV25-1 combines with J gene TRBJ1-1; TRBD1 agrees at 7 bases. V dropped 2 bases and J dropped 0; count of bases not matched to a gene: 12. CDR1 and CDR2 (germline): MGHDK, SYGVNS. CDR3 size: 18 residues.

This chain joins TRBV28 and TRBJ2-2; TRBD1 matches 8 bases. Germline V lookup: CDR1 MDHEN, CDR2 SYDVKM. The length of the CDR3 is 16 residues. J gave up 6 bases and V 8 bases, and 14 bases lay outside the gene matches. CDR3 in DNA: TGTGCCAGCGGTTCAACCGGGACAGGACCTCCCGGGGAGCTGTTTTTT. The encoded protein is CASGSTGTGPPGELFF.

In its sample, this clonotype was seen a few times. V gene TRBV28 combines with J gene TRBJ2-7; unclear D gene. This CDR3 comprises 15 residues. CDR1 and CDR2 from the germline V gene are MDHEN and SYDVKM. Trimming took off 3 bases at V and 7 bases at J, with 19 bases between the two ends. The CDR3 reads CASSFPTSQNQEQYF. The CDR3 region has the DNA TGTGCCAGCAGTTTCCCTACGTCACAAAACCAAGAGCAGTACTTC.

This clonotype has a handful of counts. The CDR3 loop is CATSDFYRDPDTQYF. DNA of the CDR3: TGTGCCACCAGTGATTTTTACAGGGACCCCGATACGCAGTATTTT. This rearrangement joins TRBV24-1 to TRBJ2-3; perhaps TRBD1 as D (6 bases). Trimming removed 1 base from V and 6 bases from J, with 13 bases in between. Per germline, CDR1 KGHDR and CDR2 SFDVKD. The CDR3 runs 15 residues.

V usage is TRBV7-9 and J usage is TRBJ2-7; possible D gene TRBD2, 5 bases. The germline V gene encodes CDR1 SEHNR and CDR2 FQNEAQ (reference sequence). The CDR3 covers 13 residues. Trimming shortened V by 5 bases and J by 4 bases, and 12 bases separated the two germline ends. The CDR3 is CASSPPRVYEQYV. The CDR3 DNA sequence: TGTGCCAGCAGCCCCCCGCGGGTATACGAGCAGTACGTC.

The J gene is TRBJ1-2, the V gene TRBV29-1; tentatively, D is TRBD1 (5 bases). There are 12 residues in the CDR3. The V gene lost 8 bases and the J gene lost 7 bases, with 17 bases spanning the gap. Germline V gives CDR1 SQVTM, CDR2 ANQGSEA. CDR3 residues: CSTGPDGLGYTF. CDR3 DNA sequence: TGCAGCACAGGACCGGACGGTCTTGGCTACACCTTC.

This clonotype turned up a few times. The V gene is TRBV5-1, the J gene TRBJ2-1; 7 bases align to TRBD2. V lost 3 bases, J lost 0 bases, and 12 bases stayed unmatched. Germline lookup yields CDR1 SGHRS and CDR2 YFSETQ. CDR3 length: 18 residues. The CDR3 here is CASSWGWWGGSSYNEQFF. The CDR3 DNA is TGCGCCAGCAGCTGGGGATGGTGGGGAGGGAGCTCCTACAATGAGCAGTTCTTC. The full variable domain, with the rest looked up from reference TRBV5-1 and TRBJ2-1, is KAGVTQTPRYLIKTRGQQVTLSCSPISGHRSVSWYQQTPGQGLQFLFEYFSETQRNKGNFPGRFSGRQFSNSRSEMNVSTLELGDSALYLCASSWGWWGGSSYNEQFFGPGTRLTVL.

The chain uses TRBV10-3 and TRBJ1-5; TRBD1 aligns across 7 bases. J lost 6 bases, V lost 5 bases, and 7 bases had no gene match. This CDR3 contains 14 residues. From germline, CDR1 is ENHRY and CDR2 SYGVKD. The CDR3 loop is CAISSDRRTQPQHF. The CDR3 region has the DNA TGTGCCATCAGTTCGGACAGGCGAACTCAGCCCCAGCATTTT.

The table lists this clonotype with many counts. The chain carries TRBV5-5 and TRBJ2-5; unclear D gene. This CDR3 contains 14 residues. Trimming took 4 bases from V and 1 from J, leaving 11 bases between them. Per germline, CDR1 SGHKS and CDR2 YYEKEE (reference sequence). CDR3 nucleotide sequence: TGTGCCAGCAGCGCGGACCCCTTCCAAGAGACCCAGTACTTC. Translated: CASSADPFQETQYF.